This T cell receptor (beta chain) was recovered during a study of blood T cell repertoires in COVID-19. Overall study context: Some COVID-19 samples were acute and others convalescent; all came from the United States, Italy and Spain.

CDR1 and CDR2 from the germline V gene are MNHEY and SMNVEV (reference sequence). The CDR3 runs to 16 residues. Trimming shortened V by 2 bases and J by 4 bases, and 15 bases separated the two germline ends. Only in-frame clones appear in the TCRdb table, and some are missing; sequencing was by immunoSEQ multiplex PCR. This sample has approximately 250,000 clones, with around four fifths found just once. The source is a woman aged 55-69 years with active or convalescent COVID-19. Sequenced material: peripheral blood. The rearrangement joins TRBV27 to TRBJ2-1, with a possible D match to TRBD1 (6 bases). The CDR3: CASSLAPSTGYNEQFF. CDR3 sequence (DNA): TGTGCCAGCAGTTTAGCCCCTTCGACAGGTTACAATGAGCAGTTCTTC.